This T cell receptor beta chain was found in a study of blood T cell repertoires in COVID-19. Looking at the study overall: The study drew acute and convalescent COVID-19 samples from the United States, Italy and Spain. T cells, B-cell-depleted T cells, or PBMCs supplied cDNA or gDNA.

CDR3 size: 15 residues. V lost 3 bases, J lost 9 bases, and 9 bases stayed unmatched. Looked up from germline, CDR1 is SGDLS and CDR2 is YYNGEE. Original data processing: Reference gene primers were amplified, and this amplification served to estimate nucleated cell counts. TCRdb keeps only in-frame clones here, not all; method: immunoSEQ multiplex PCR. The D gene and trimming were derived from the DNA, and the V and J assignments and clone size from that table. The sample contains under 350,000 clones, 85% to 90% of which appear only once. The sequenced sample consisted of peripheral blood. The origin of this receptor is a man aged 40-49 years with acute or convalescent COVID-19. V gene TRBV9 combines with J gene TRBJ2-1, with 10 bases lining up with TRBD2. The CDR3 region is CASSDPGTSVTEQFF. In DNA, the CDR3 is TGTGCCAGCAGCGACCCCGGGACTAGCGTTACTGAGCAGTTCTTC.